Here is one T cell receptor (beta chain) with its context. What it recognizes is unknown. This entry belongs to a study of glioma-infiltrating T cells. Regarding the study as a whole: Above-expected tissue-blood divergence occurred in all gliomas, most in low-grade ones. Tissue and blood shared very few CDR3 sequences.

V shed 5 bases, J shed 10 bases, and the junction held 12 bases outside the gene matches. The CDR3 spans 14 residues. The germline V gene encodes CDR1 SGHDN and CDR2 FVKESK. TCR alpha and beta CDR3 regions were amplified from RNA using iRepertoire nested multiplex PCR. Input was roughly 100-450 ng of tissue mRNA or PBMC total RNA. TCRdb independently ran MiXCR on the multiplex PCR reads; one entry per CDR3 protein. Of some 93,000 distinct CDR3 sequences listed, roughly 39% are singletons. Sequenced input: glioma tissue, nonneoplastic brain tissue, or PBMCs (not recorded which). This sequence originates from a human donor with low-grade glioma or glioblastoma, undergoing nonglioma brain surgery, or in good health (not recorded which). The genes are TRBV14 and TRBJ1-2, with 8 positions matching TRBD1. CDR3 sequence (DNA): TGTGCCAGCAGCTCAGGGGGCCGTAACTATAACTACACCTTC. Amino acid sequence: CASSSGGRNYNYTF. The full variable domain, in which reference TRBV14 and TRBJ1-2 provide the parts outside the CDR3, is EAGVTQFPSHSVIEKGQTVTLRCDPISGHDNLYWYRRVMGKEIKFLLHFVKESKQDESGMPNNRFLAERTGGTYSTLKVQPAELEDSGVYFCASSSGGRNYNYTFGSGTRLTVV.